The next 15 T cell receptor beta chains were all read from a single sample in a study of post-analysis software for immune sequencing data. Their antigens remain unidentified. Unique molecular identifiers were present in the TCR beta cDNA libraries. TCRdb analysed the PCR reads with MiXCR anew, one entry per CDR3 protein. The sample contains 350,000 to 500,000 distinct CDR3 sequences, approximately 38% of which appear only once. Whole-study findings and limits: When patients were compared with controls, roughly five TRBV segments were more frequent, TRBV5-6, TRBV5-1 and TRBV20-1 among them.

The sequenced material came from blood. The receptors originated from a girl aged 2 to 9 with multiple sclerosis.

The chain carries TRBV10-3 and TRBJ2-2, with D possibly TRBD2 on 5 matching bases. This CDR3 comprises 17 residues. The germline V gene encodes CDR1 ENHRY and CDR2 SYGVKD. V was pared by 10 bases and J by 3 bases, with 24 bases between. DNA for the CDR3: TGTGCCACCGCAGAGGTGGAACGGGGTGTGGACACCGGGGAGCTGTTTTTT. Its translation: CATAEVERGVDTGELFF.

The rearrangement links TRBV12-3 or TRBV12-4 to TRBJ1-5; D remains unclear. Trimming stripped 2 bases from V and 7 bases from J, with 9 bases between. The CDR3 extends over 13 amino acids. For the CDR3, the DNA is TGTGCCAGCAGTTTAAAGGTGGGGCAGCCCCAGCATTTT. Its translation is CASSLKVGQPQHF.

This clonotype was found a few times. The chain joins TRBV13 to TRBJ2-5; the D gene could be TRBD1 or TRBD2 (5 bases each). The J call may not be correct, given that the DNA end is closer to TRBJ2-7. Germline V lookup: CDR1 PRHDT, CDR2 FYEKMQ (reference sequence). The CDR3 loop spans 14 amino acids. CDR3 region: CASSFSSGQDEQYF. Written as DNA, the CDR3 is TGTGCCAGCAGCTTCTCCTCGGGGCAAGACGAGCAGTACTTC.

There are a few counts of this clonotype. The chain links TRBV28 to TRBJ2-7, with 7 nucleotides matching TRBD2. The CDR3 is 14 residues long. The germline V gene has CDR1 MDHEN and CDR2 SYDVKM. With V trimmed by 6 bases and J by 5 bases, 10 bases remained unmatched. CDR3 protein: CASRSSGIPHEQYF. In DNA, the CDR3 is TGTGCCAGCAGATCCAGCGGGATCCCTCACGAGCAGTACTTC.

The chain employs TRBV12-3 or TRBV12-4 and TRBJ2-7, with D tentatively TRBD1 (6 bases). V lost 6 bases, J lost 3 bases, and 12 bases lay in between. This CDR3 has 13 residues. The CDR3 region is CASSRTEDYEQYF. The CDR3 nucleotides are TGTGCCAGCAGCCGGACAGAGGACTACGAGCAGTACTTC.

The rearrangement joins TRBV12-3 or TRBV12-4 to TRBJ1-5, with TRBD1 matching 8 bases. J lost 1 base, V lost 5 bases, and 4 bases had no gene match. The CDR3 loop spans 15 amino acids. The CDR3 DNA reads TGTGCCAGCAGTCAACAGGGGGTAAGCAATCAGCCCCAGCATTTT. Amino acids: CASSQQGVSNQPQHF.

The chain links TRBV27 to TRBJ1-4; D remains unclear. This CDR3 is 15 amino acids long. The V end lost 3 bases, the J end lost 7 bases, and 15 bases lay between the germline ends. Germline V gene sequence: CDR1 MNHEY, CDR2 SMNVEV (reference sequence). CDR3 sequence: CASSFTGIVGEKLFF. The CDR3 DNA follows: TGTGCCAGCAGTTTTACGGGAATAGTGGGTGAAAAACTGTTTTTT. The variable domain in full, with the rest retrieved from reference TRBV27 and TRBJ1-4, is EAQVTQNPRYLITVTGKKLTVTCSQNMNHEYMSWYRQDPGLGLRQIYYSMNVEVTDKGDVPEGYKVSRKEKRNFPLILESPSPNQTSLYFCASSFTGIVGEKLFFGSGTQLSVL.

This clonotype was observed a handful of times. The rearrangement joins TRBV28 to TRBJ2-3; D unclear. Deletions cut 3 bases from V and 3 bases from J, with 13 bases between. The CDR3 consists of 15 residues. The germline CDR1 and CDR2 sequences are MDHEN and SYDVKM. CDR3: CASSFEGRGTDTQYF. CDR3 nucleotides: TGTGCCAGCAGTTTTGAAGGGCGTGGTACAGATACGCAGTATTTT. Variable domain in full (rest from reference TRBV28 and TRBJ2-3): DVKVTQSSRYLVKRTGEKVFLECVQDMDHENMFWYRQDPGLGLRLIYFSYDVKMKEKGDIPEGYSVSREKKERFSLILESASTNQTSMYLCASSFEGRGTDTQYFGPGTRLTVL.

The rearrangement links TRBV6-2 or TRBV6-3 to TRBJ2-7; 10 positions match TRBD2. Gene TRBJ2-5 matches the end of the DNA better, so the J call may be wrong. CDR3 length: 16 amino acids. Germline CDR1 MNHEY, CDR2 SVGEGT. The CDR3 region is CASSLDGASGSETQYF. Written as DNA, the CDR3 is TGTGCCAGCAGCCTTGATGGGGCTAGCGGGAGTGAGACCCAGTACTTC.

The CDR3: CATSPGAEAGYYNEQFF. The CDR3, as DNA: TGTGCCACCAGCCCGGGGGCCGAAGCGGGATACTACAATGAGCAGTTCTTC. The rearrangement links TRBV15 to TRBJ2-1; D may be TRBD2 (7 bases). Trimming took off 5 bases at V and 3 bases at J, with 20 bases between the two ends. Germline CDR1 is LNHNV and CDR2 is YYDKDF (reference sequence). The CDR3 consists of 17 residues.

The chain employs TRBV5-1 and TRBJ2-7; 8 nucleotides align to TRBD1. There are 20 residues in the CDR3. J lost 3 bases, V lost 0 bases, and 20 bases had no gene match. CDR1 is SGHRS and CDR2 is YFSETQ in the germline V gene. CDR3 loop: CASSLVYWTGKTIKNYEQYF. CDR3 bases: TGCGCCAGCAGCTTGGTGTATTGGACAGGGAAGACCATCAAGAACTACGAGCAGTACTTC.

The chain links TRBV28 to TRBJ2-7; 10 bases match TRBD2. The assigned J gene may be wrong: the sequence end matches TRBJ2-5 better. Germline lookup yields CDR1 MDHEN and CDR2 SYDVKM. This CDR3 spans 14 amino acids. In nucleotides, the CDR3 is TGTGCCAGCACCAGCGGGGGGGCCATGGAGACCCAGTACTTC. Translating gives CASTSGGAMETQYF.

This clonotype has just a few counts. The chain employs TRBV29-1 and TRBJ2-7; perhaps TRBD2 as D (5 bases). The V gene lost 4 bases and the J gene lost 0 bases, with 10 bases spanning the gap. The CDR3 totals 13 residues. Germline loops: CDR1 SQVTM, CDR2 ANQGSEA. CDR3 in DNA: TGCAGCGTTGTTTCGGGGAGCTCCTACGAGCAGTACTTC. Amino acids: CSVVSGSSYEQYF.

The gene calls are TRBV2 and TRBJ2-1; D gene unclear. Germline V gives CDR1 SNHLY, CDR2 FYNNEI. Trimming took off 6 bases at V and 2 bases at J, with 8 bases between the two ends. CDR3 length: 13 amino acids. This chain's CDR3 is CASSEITYNEQFF. The CDR3 DNA is TGTGCCAGCAGCGAAATTACCTACAATGAGCAGTTCTTC. Full variable domain (outside the CDR3, taken from reference TRBV2 and TRBJ2-1): EPEVTQTPSHQVTQMGQEVILRCVPISNHLYFYWYRQILGQKVEFLVSFYNNEISEKSEIFDDQFSVERPDGSNFTLKIRSTKLEDSAMYFCASSEITYNEQFFGPGTRLTVL.

This clonotype was observed a few times. The genes are TRBV7-7 and TRBJ1-1, with D perhaps TRBD1 (6 bases). V was shortened by 6 bases and J by 4 bases, with 12 bases between the two germline ends. The CDR3 runs 13 residues. Germline CDR1 SSHAT, CDR2 FNYEAQ (reference sequence). This CDR3 reads CASSPDRSTEAFF. DNA of the CDR3: TGTGCCAGCAGTCCTGACAGGAGCACTGAAGCTTTCTTT.